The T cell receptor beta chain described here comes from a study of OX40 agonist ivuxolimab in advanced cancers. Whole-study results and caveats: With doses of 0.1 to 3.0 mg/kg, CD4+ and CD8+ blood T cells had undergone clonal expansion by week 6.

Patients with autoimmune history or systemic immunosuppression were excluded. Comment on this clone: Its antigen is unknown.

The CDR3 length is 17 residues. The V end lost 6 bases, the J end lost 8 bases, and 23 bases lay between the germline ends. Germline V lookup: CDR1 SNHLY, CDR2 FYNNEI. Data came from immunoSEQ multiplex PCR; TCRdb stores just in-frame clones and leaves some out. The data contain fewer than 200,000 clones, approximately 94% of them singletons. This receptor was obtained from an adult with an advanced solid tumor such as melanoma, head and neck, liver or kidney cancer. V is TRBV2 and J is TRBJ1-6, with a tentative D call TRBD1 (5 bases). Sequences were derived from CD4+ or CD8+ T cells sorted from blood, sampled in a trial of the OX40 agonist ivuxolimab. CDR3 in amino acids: CASSYRRARGGDSPLHF. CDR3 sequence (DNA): TGTGCCAGCAGCTACCGCCGGGCGAGGGGTGGTGATTCACCCCTCCACTTT. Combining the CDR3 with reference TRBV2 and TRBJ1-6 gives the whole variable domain EPEVTQTPSHQVTQMGQEVILRCVPISNHLYFYWYRQILGQKVEFLVSFYNNEISEKSEIFDDQFSVERPDGSNFTLKIRSTKLEDSAMYFCASSYRRARGGDSPLHFGNGTRLTVT.